A single sample gave rise to the 15 T cell receptor beta chains below, sequenced in a study of cytomegalovirus exposure and HLA in healthy donors (TCRdb year 2017). The library was produced with the immunoSEQ multiplex PCR assay. For the multiplex PCR, a mixture combining 60 forward primers for TCR Vbeta segments and 13 reverse primers for TCR Jbeta segments was used. TCRdb stores this immuneACCESS table with in-frame sequences only. Part of the clones is absent; in the studies checked, under half of the shortfall reflects unresolved V genes, and no reason is known for the rest. This sample holds some 110,000 clones; roughly 68% were observed only once. The top ten hold 2.2% of the sample. The sequenced sample was PBMCs. These receptors originate from a woman in her 30s in good health and CMV-seronegative.

The chain couples TRBV5-1 to TRBJ2-1; 10 bases are shared with TRBD2. Losses at the gene ends were 2 bases for V and 7 bases for J; bases not matched to a gene: 6. The CDR3 spans 15 residues. Looked up from germline, CDR1 is SGHRS and CDR2 is YFSETQ. The CDR3 protein is CASSLGSGRLNEQFF. CDR3 nucleotide sequence: TGCGCCAGCAGCTTAGGTAGCGGGAGGCTTAATGAGCAGTTCTTC.

V is TRBV27 and J is TRBJ2-2, with D perhaps matching TRBD2 (6 bases). Trimming left V 3 bases short and J 1 base short, with 9 bases between. In germline, CDR1 is MNHEY, CDR2 SMNVEV (reference sequence). The CDR3 has 15 residues. The CDR3: CASSFGSRNTGELFF. The CDR3 DNA reads TGTGCCAGCAGTTTCGGGAGCCGGAACACCGGGGAGCTGTTTTTT.

This chain connects TRBV6-1 to TRBJ1-6, with 7 bases aligning to TRBD1. Trimming took 6 bases from V and 7 from J; bases not matched to a gene: 6. The germline CDR1 and CDR2 sequences are MNHNS and SASEGT. CDR3 length: 14 amino acids. CDR3 DNA: TGTGCCAGCAGCCGGGACAGTGGAAATTCACCCCTCCACTTT. Its protein is CASSRDSGNSPLHF.

The genes are TRBV4-2 and TRBJ2-5, with D maybe TRBD2 (5 bases). Germline-derived CDR1 and CDR2 are LGHNA and YNFKEQ. V was cut by 3 bases and J by 5 bases, with 16 bases left in between. The CDR3 consists of 15 residues. CDR3 nucleotide sequence: TGTGCCAGCAGCCAGGGTCTCCGGGGTGGGGAGACCCAGTACTTC. Amino acid sequence: CASSQGLRGGETQYF.

This clone has only a few counts. This chain links TRBV27 with TRBJ1-2; D ambiguous. V was clipped by 7 bases and J by 0 bases, with 12 bases between them. Germline V lookup: CDR1 MNHEY, CDR2 SMNVEV (reference sequence). This CDR3 comprises 14 residues. Written as DNA, the CDR3 is TGTGCCAGCACCCGACACGGATCTAACTATGGCTACACCTTC. Its translation: CASTRHGSNYGYTF.

The gene calls are TRBV18 and TRBJ2-7; 8 nucleotides align to TRBD2. The CDR3 contains 14 residues. Trimming cost V 3 bases and J 2 bases; bases outside gene matches: 3. Germline-derived CDR1 and CDR2 are KGHSH and LQKENI. This CDR3 reads CASSPPGGPYEQYF. CDR3 nucleotide sequence: TGTGCCAGCTCACCCCCGGGGGGGCCCTACGAGCAGTACTTC.

The gene calls are TRBV4-2 and TRBJ2-1, with 9 bases that match TRBD2. With V trimmed by 1 base and J by 4 bases, 11 bases remained unmatched. CDR1 LGHNA and CDR2 YNFKEQ come from the germline V gene. The length of the CDR3 is 18 residues. The CDR3 region is CASSQAVWRGRGYNEQFF. For the CDR3, the DNA is TGTGCCAGCAGCCAAGCTGTTTGGCGCGGGAGGGGGTACAATGAGCAGTTCTTC.

J is TRBJ1-2 and V is TRBV6-5, with 8 positions matching TRBD1. The junction had 6 bases not matched to a gene; V was cut back by 4 bases and J by 8 bases. CDR1 is MNHEY and CDR2 is SVGAGI in the germline V gene. This CDR3 comprises 13 residues. DNA for the CDR3: TGTGCCAGCAGTTGGACAGGGTCTGAGGGCTACACCTTC. It encodes CASSWTGSEGYTF.

The rearrangement links TRBV2 to TRBJ1-1, with TRBD1 matching 7 bases. CDR1 is SNHLY, CDR2 FYNNEI, per germline. Trimming at V came to 3 bases and at J to 6 bases, leaving 10 bases not matched to a gene. This CDR3 has 15 residues. The DNA for the CDR3 is TGTGCCAGCAGTGATGGGGCGACAGGGTATTCTGAAGCTTTCTTT. It encodes CASSDGATGYSEAFF. The whole variable domain, filled in from reference TRBV2 and TRBJ1-1, reads EPEVTQTPSHQVTQMGQEVILRCVPISNHLYFYWYRQILGQKVEFLVSFYNNEISEKSEIFDDQFSVERPDGSNFTLKIRSTKLEDSAMYFCASSDGATGYSEAFFGQGTRLTVV.

The chain carries TRBV18 and TRBJ2-2; D gene ambiguous. Per germline, CDR1 KGHSH and CDR2 LQKENI. This CDR3 region has 13 residues. V was clipped by 1 base and J by 6 bases, with 6 bases between them. The DNA of the CDR3 is TGTGCCAGCTCACCACGAGCGTCCGGGGAGCTGTTTTTT. Its translation is CASSPRASGELFF. Filled out from reference TRBV18 and TRBJ2-2, the complete variable domain reads NAGVMQNPRHLVRRRGQEARLRCSPMKGHSHVYWYRQLPEEGLKFMVYLQKENIIDESGMPKERFSAEFPKEGPSILRIQQVVRGDSAAYFCASSPRASGELFFGEGSRLTVL.

This clone turned up a few times. CDR3 coding DNA: TGCGCCAGCAGCCAAGATGGCAGGGCAGGTGAGACCCAGTACTTC. Protein product: CASSQDGRAGETQYF. The chain employs TRBV4-3 and TRBJ2-5, with a possible D match to TRBD1 (5 bases). The CDR3 runs to 15 residues. Per germline, CDR1 LGHNA and CDR2 YSLEER. V was trimmed by 0 bases and J by 5 bases, leaving 13 bases between them.

The chain employs TRBV15 and TRBJ2-7; 8 nucleotides match TRBD1. J lost 2 bases, V lost 3 bases, and 3 bases had no gene match. Germline-derived CDR1 and CDR2 are LNHNV and YYDKDF (reference sequence). The length of the CDR3 is 14 residues. CDR3 in DNA: TGTGCCACCAGCAGCGACAGGGGAACCTACGAGCAGTACTTC. It translates to CATSSDRGTYEQYF.

The chain uses TRBV4-3 and TRBJ2-3, with TRBD2 matching 14 bases. There are 17 residues in the CDR3. The V and J ends lost 4 bases and 2 bases, in that order; junction bases with no gene match: 5. Germline V gene sequence: CDR1 LGHNA, CDR2 YSLEER. CDR3 region: CASSPGTSGRITDTQYF. DNA of the CDR3: TGCGCCAGCAGCCCAGGGACTAGCGGGAGAATCACAGATACGCAGTATTTT.

CDR3 amino acids: CASSQDGLAGTEQFF. CDR3 sequence (DNA): TGCGCCAGCAGCCAAGACGGACTAGCGGGAACTGAGCAGTTCTTC. The rearrangement links TRBV4-3 to TRBJ2-1, with 12 bases matching TRBD2. Germline-derived CDR1 and CDR2 are LGHNA and YSLEER. CDR3 length equals 15 residues. The ends lost 0 bases at V and 9 bases at J; junction bases unmatched: 3.

This chain joins TRBV4-1 and TRBJ2-1; 10 bases are shared with TRBD2. This CDR3 comprises 16 residues. J gave up 3 bases and V 3 bases, and 5 bases lay outside the gene matches. CDR1 is MGHRA and CDR2 is YSYEKL in the germline V gene. CDR3 nucleotide sequence: TGCGCCAGCAGCCACTCCGGGACTAGCGTCTACAATGAGCAGTTCTTC. Protein sequence: CASSHSGTSVYNEQFF.